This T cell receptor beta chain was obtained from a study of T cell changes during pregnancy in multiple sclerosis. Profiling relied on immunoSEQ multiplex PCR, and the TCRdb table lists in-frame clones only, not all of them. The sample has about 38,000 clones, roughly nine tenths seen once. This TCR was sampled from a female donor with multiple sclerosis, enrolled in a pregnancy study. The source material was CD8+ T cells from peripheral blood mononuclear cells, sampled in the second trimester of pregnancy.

Here the CDR3 DNA reads TGTGCCAGCAGCTCCCGAGTATTTACCGGCGGGGAAACATACAATGAGCAGTTCTTC. Translated, it gives CASSSRVFTGGETYNEQFF. The V gene is TRBV7-7, the J gene TRBJ2-1; D is perhaps TRBD2 (6 bases). The CDR3 totals 19 residues. Trimming left V 4 bases short and J 4 bases short, with 26 bases between. The germline CDR1 and CDR2 sequences are SSHAT and FNYEAQ (reference sequence).